The 32 T cell receptor beta chains below were found in one sample sequenced in a study of T cells after yellow fever vaccination. In TCRdb, the 5' RACE reads were re-called with MiXCR into one record per CDR3 protein. Of under 150,000 distinct CDR3 sequences listed, approximately 14% are singletons. The input for sequencing was CD8+ T cells sorted from PBMCs, taken 5 days after the yellow fever booster vaccination. Receptor source: a man between 18 and 29 years old who received the YFV17D yellow fever vaccine.

This clonotype was counted only a few times. This chain uses TRBV29-1 with TRBJ2-3, with TRBD1 matching 7 bases. CDR1 and CDR2 (germline): SQVTM, ANQGSEA. CDR3 size: 15 residues. V gave up 1 base and J gave up 1 base; unmatched junction bases: 5. CDR3 in amino acids: CSVEASGTGTDTQYF. The CDR3 coding sequence is TGCAGCGTTGAAGCATCCGGGACAGGCACAGATACGCAGTATTTT.

This chain links TRBV10-3 with TRBJ2-7, with TRBD2 identical over 8 bases. This CDR3 has 16 amino acids. J lost 5 bases, V lost 8 bases, and 17 bases had no gene match. CDR1 and CDR2 from the germline V gene are ENHRY and SYGVKD. The CDR3 region is CAIASPPGTSRHEQYF. CDR3 sequence (DNA): TGTGCCATCGCCTCCCCCCCCGGGACTAGTCGCCACGAGCAGTACTTC.

The CDR3 coding sequence is TGCAGTGCTAGATACAGTGCGCTCCCCTACGAGCAGTACGTC. Protein sequence: CSARYSALPYEQYV. V is TRBV20-1 and J is TRBJ2-7, with no clear D. The germline V and J ends were trimmed by 2 bases and 2 bases, with 13 bases remaining between them. Germline CDR1 and CDR2: DFQATT and SNEGSKA (reference sequence). The CDR3 loop spans 14 amino acids.

This clonotype was counted a few times. The chain combines TRBV11-2 with TRBJ1-1, with D perhaps TRBD1 (5 bases). Germline V lookup: CDR1 SGHAT, CDR2 FQNNGV. The ends were cut back, 0 bases at V and 10 bases at J, with 15 bases in the middle. The CDR3 has 14 amino acids. The CDR3: CASSLDWSPGGAFF. DNA for the CDR3: TGTGCCAGCAGCTTAGATTGGAGCCCCGGGGGAGCTTTCTTT.

This chain joins TRBV20-1 and TRBJ1-6; D unclear. CDR3 length: 13 residues. Looked up from germline, CDR1 is DFQATT and CDR2 is SNEGSKA (reference sequence). Trimming removed 6 bases from V and 9 bases from J, with 15 bases in between. CDR3 sequence: CSAARPEVSPLHF. Written as DNA, the CDR3 is TGCAGTGCAGCTCGGCCCGAGGTTTCACCCCTCCACTTT.

This clonotype has a handful of counts. The V gene is TRBV4-3, the J gene TRBJ2-3; a possible D gene is TRBD1 (6 bases). This CDR3 is 16 amino acids long. Trimming pared 4 bases from V and 2 bases from J, leaving 16 bases between. Germline CDR1 reads LGHNA; CDR2 reads YSLEER. The CDR3: CASSPDSAESTDTQYF. The CDR3 nucleotides read TGCGCCAGCAGCCCGGACAGTGCTGAATCCACAGATACGCAGTATTTT.

This clonotype has just a few counts. V and J are TRBV18 and TRBJ2-3, with 7 bases that match TRBD1. With V trimmed by 3 bases and J by 5 bases, 8 bases remained unmatched. Germline CDR1 and CDR2: KGHSH and LQKENI. The CDR3 spans 15 residues. This CDR3 reads CASSPRNRGIDTQYF. CDR3 DNA sequence: TGTGCCAGCTCACCTAGGAACAGGGGAATAGATACGCAGTATTTT.

The gene calls are TRBV4-2 and TRBJ2-1, with TRBD2 matching over 8 bases. CDR3 length: 14 amino acids. CDR1 is LGHNA, CDR2 YNFKEQ, per germline. The trim removed 4 bases at V and 8 bases at J, leaving 7 bases unmatched. The CDR3: CASSLGRGGHEQFF. CDR3 DNA sequence: TGTGCCAGCAGCCTTGGACGGGGGGGCCATGAGCAGTTCTTC.

This clonotype has ten or more counts. The chain combines TRBV7-9 with TRBJ2-1; 12 bases line up with TRBD1. The CDR3 is 18 residues long. Trimming took 3 bases from V and 9 from J; bases not matched to a gene: 15. Germline assignment: CDR1 SEHNR and CDR2 FQNEAQ (reference sequence). The CDR3 loop reads CASSFYPGQGARTGEQFF. The CDR3 DNA sequence: TGTGCCAGCAGCTTTTACCCGGGACAGGGGGCGCGTACGGGTGAGCAGTTCTTC.

This chain links TRBV9 with TRBJ2-7; no firm D call. Germline CDR1 SGDLS, CDR2 YYNGEE. This CDR3 spans 16 amino acids. The germline V and J ends were trimmed by 3 bases and 2 bases, with 18 bases remaining between them. CDR3 nucleotide sequence: TGTGCCAGCAGCGGGTCTGGAACCATAGATCCCTACGAGCAGTACTTC. Its translation is CASSGSGTIDPYEQYF.

In this sample, this clonotype turned up a few times. The J gene is TRBJ1-2, the V gene TRBV12-3 or TRBV12-4; D remains ambiguous. The CDR3 runs to 13 residues. V gave up 7 bases and J gave up 3 bases, with 12 bases separating them. This CDR3 is CASTGGRDYGYTF. The DNA of the CDR3 is TGTGCCAGCACTGGAGGGCGCGACTATGGCTACACCTTC.

This clonotype was observed a handful of times. The rearrangement links TRBV19 to TRBJ1-2; D is ambiguous. Germline CDR1 and CDR2: LNHDA and SQIVND (reference sequence). This CDR3 spans 13 amino acids. Trimming shortened V by 2 bases and J by 6 bases, and 10 bases separated the two germline ends. CDR3 amino acids: CASSITIGNGYTF. The CDR3 nucleotides read TGTGCCAGTAGTATAACGATCGGAAATGGCTACACCTTC.

This clonotype came up a few times. In DNA form, the CDR3 reads TGCGCCAGCAGCCAAGCGGCCCTGGGACAGCGCTCTGGAAACACCATATATTTT. Amino acid sequence: CASSQAALGQRSGNTIYF. V and J are TRBV4-3 and TRBJ1-3, with TRBD1 matching over 7 bases. Germline-derived CDR1 and CDR2 are LGHNA and YSLEER. Trimming removed 1 base from V and 0 bases from J; junction bases left unmatched: 9. The CDR3 covers 18 residues.

This clonotype was observed a handful of times. The chain uses TRBV28 and TRBJ1-1; 7 bases match TRBD1. The length of the CDR3 is 14 residues. The V gene end was trimmed by 5 bases and the J gene end by 6 bases; junction bases not matched to a gene: 9. Germline V CDR1 and CDR2: MDHEN, SYDVKM. This CDR3 reads CASSPRGGPPEAFF. The CDR3 DNA sequence: TGTGCCAGCAGTCCCAGGGGGGGACCGCCTGAAGCTTTCTTT.

This clonotype has ten or more counts. The V gene is TRBV25-1, the J gene TRBJ2-5, with 8 positions matching TRBD1. J lost 5 bases, V lost 2 bases, and 4 bases had no gene match. The CDR3 extends over 14 amino acids. Germline V gives CDR1 MGHDK, CDR2 SYGVNS. The CDR3 nucleotides read TGTGCCAGCAGTGAACAGGGGGCATCGGAGACCCAGTACTTC. Encoded protein: CASSEQGASETQYF.

This clonotype was found many times. The chain links TRBV12-3 or TRBV12-4 to TRBJ2-1; no reliable D call. V lost 0 bases, J lost 9 bases, and 6 bases lay in between. The CDR3 loop spans 12 amino acids. The CDR3 loop is CASSLAVVEQFF. The CDR3 nucleotides are TGTGCCAGCAGTTTAGCGGTGGTTGAGCAGTTCTTC.

This sequence joins TRBV27 and TRBJ2-7, with a possible D match to TRBD2 (6 bases). There are 13 residues in the CDR3. Germline lookup yields CDR1 MNHEY and CDR2 SMNVEV (reference sequence). Trimming stripped 5 bases from V and 0 bases from J, with 8 bases between. The CDR3, as DNA: TGTGCCAGCAGTGGGACTCACTCCTACGAGCAGTACTTC. Its translation: CASSGTHSYEQYF.

The chain carries TRBV4-1 and TRBJ2-5; 8 bases fit TRBD1. V gave up 5 bases and J gave up 6 bases; unmatched junction bases: 5. CDR3 length equals 13 residues. Germline V gives CDR1 MGHRA, CDR2 YSYEKL. The CDR3 spells CASSERQGQTQYF. CDR3 nucleotide sequence: TGCGCCAGCAGCGAGCGACAGGGGCAGACCCAGTACTTC.

This clonotype was found a few times. The chain joins TRBV27 to TRBJ2-3, with 7 positions matching TRBD2. Germline assignment: CDR1 MNHEY and CDR2 SMNVEV (reference sequence). With V trimmed by 3 bases and J by 0 bases, 9 bases remained unmatched. The CDR3 contains 17 residues. This CDR3 reads CASSFGTTGLSTDTQYF. The CDR3 nucleotides are TGTGCCAGCAGTTTCGGGACTACCGGGCTTAGCACAGATACGCAGTATTTT.

This clonotype was seen at least ten times. This rearrangement joins TRBV28 to TRBJ2-7; TRBD1 might be the D (5 bases). Germline assignment: CDR1 MDHEN and CDR2 SYDVKM. This CDR3 comprises 12 residues. V was shortened by 4 bases and J by 3 bases, with 7 bases between the two germline ends. The CDR3 region has the DNA TGTGCCAGCAGTTCAGACAGCTACGAGCAGTACGTC. Translation: CASSSDSYEQYV.

The chain is built from TRBV27 and TRBJ2-1; 11 nucleotides line up with TRBD1. Trimming removed 2 bases from V and 5 bases from J; junction bases left unmatched: 8. The CDR3 spans 17 residues. Germline V gives CDR1 MNHEY, CDR2 SMNVEV (reference sequence). CDR3 nucleotides: TGTGCCAGCAGTTTACCAACCGGGGACAGGGGGAACAATGAGCAGTTCTTC. Residues: CASSLPTGDRGNNEQFF.

This clonotype appeared a few times. The J gene is TRBJ2-5, the V gene TRBV5-1; 8 bases agree with TRBD1. V shed 4 bases and J 5 bases; nucleotides not matched to a gene: 16. In germline, CDR1 is SGHRS, CDR2 YFSETQ. The CDR3 length is 17 residues. The CDR3 region is CASSPRGQGSPGETQYF. CDR3 DNA sequence: TGCGCCAGCAGCCCGCGTGGACAGGGCAGCCCAGGGGAGACCCAGTACTTC. The full variable domain, with the rest looked up from reference TRBV5-1 and TRBJ2-5, is KAGVTQTPRYLIKTRGQQVTLSCSPISGHRSVSWYQQTPGQGLQFLFEYFSETQRNKGNFPGRFSGRQFSNSRSEMNVSTLELGDSALYLCASSPRGQGSPGETQYFGPGTRLLVL.

The J gene is TRBJ2-5, the V gene TRBV7-3, with 12 bases identical to TRBD2. Per germline, CDR1 SGHTA and CDR2 FQGTGA. Trimming cost V 6 bases and J 5 bases; bases outside gene matches: 7. CDR3 length: 15 residues. The chain's CDR3 is CASSASGGAWETQYF. The CDR3 DNA sequence: TGTGCCAGCAGTGCTAGCGGGGGGGCCTGGGAGACCCAGTACTTC.

This clonotype has just a few counts. The CDR3 here is CASGSGRNTEAFF. In DNA, the CDR3 is TGTGCTAGTGGCTCTGGGAGGAACACTGAAGCTTTCTTT. The chain is built from TRBV12-5 and TRBJ1-1; D is unresolved. CDR3 size: 13 residues. CDR1 is LGHNT and CDR2 is FRNRAP in the germline V gene. Trimming cost V 6 bases and J 1 base, with 9 bases left between them.

The table lists this clonotype with a few counts. The chain carries TRBV6-4 and TRBJ2-1, with 12 nucleotides matching TRBD2. V lost 2 bases, J lost 5 bases, and 7 bases stayed unmatched. This CDR3 contains 17 residues. CDR1 is MRHNA and CDR2 is SNTAGT in the germline V gene. Here the CDR3 reads CASSDDASGGAHNEQFF. The DNA for the CDR3 is TGTGCCAGCAGTGACGACGCTAGCGGGGGGGCCCACAATGAGCAGTTCTTC.

The chain couples TRBV5-1 to TRBJ2-1; D may correspond to TRBD1 or TRBD2 (6 bases each). CDR1 and CDR2 from the germline V gene are SGHRS and YFSETQ. The CDR3 runs to 16 residues. The germline V and J ends were trimmed by 4 bases and 4 bases, with 18 bases remaining between them. The CDR3 is CASSLALRGGYNEQFF. CDR3 DNA: TGCGCCAGCAGCCTAGCGTTGAGAGGGGGGTACAATGAGCAGTTCTTC.

This clonotype has more than one count but fewer than ten. The chain is built from TRBV6-1 and TRBJ2-1; maybe TRBD2 (6 bases). Deletions cut 6 bases from V and 8 bases from J, with 20 bases between. The CDR3 loop spans 15 amino acids. Germline values: CDR1 MNHNS, CDR2 SASEGT. For the CDR3, the DNA is TGTGCCAGCAGCCCAACCGGGACTCCAGGCTATGAGCAGTTCTTC. As protein: CASSPTGTPGYEQFF.

V gene TRBV4-3 combines with J gene TRBJ1-2, with D possibly being TRBD1 (5 bases). This CDR3 is 17 amino acids long. CDR1 and CDR2 from the germline V gene are LGHNA and YSLEER. The germline V and J ends were trimmed by 3 bases and 0 bases, with 17 bases remaining between them. CDR3 bases: TGCGCCAGCAGCCAGGGTCTCCCGGGACCAGCTAACTATGGCTACACCTTC. Protein product: CASSQGLPGPANYGYTF.

This clonotype was seen more than once but under ten times. The chain recombines TRBV3-1 with TRBJ2-7; no definite D call. The CDR3 sequence is 12 residues long. With 0 bases removed from V and 3 bases from J, the gap between germline ends came to 3 bases. The germline gives CDR1 LGHDT, CDR2 YNNKEL (reference sequence). CDR3 DNA: TGTGCCAGCAGCCAAGACCTCTACGAGCAGTACTTC. This sequence encodes CASSQDLYEQYF.

As for this clonotype: A much larger clone lies a single base off, so this may be a read error. The rearrangement uses TRBV6-2 or TRBV6-3 and TRBJ2-3; a possible D gene is TRBD1 (5 bases). V was cut by 5 bases and J by 2 bases, with 14 bases left in between. The CDR3 has 15 residues. Germline values: CDR1 MNHEY, CDR2 SVGEGT. CDR3 sequence reads: CASSPRAGFTDTQYF. In DNA, the CDR3 is TGTGCCAGCAGTCCCCGCGCAGGGTTCACAGATACGCAGTATTTT.

In this sample, this clonotype turned up a few times. The chain joins TRBV12-3 or TRBV12-4 to TRBJ2-1; D unresolved. The CDR3 is 11 amino acids. Trimming stripped 3 bases from V and 8 bases from J, with 5 bases between. Written as DNA, the CDR3 is TGTGCCAGCAGTTTTAACGATGAGCAGTTCTTC. Translation gives CASSFNDEQFF.

This clonotype was seen a handful of times. The chain is built from TRBV25-1 and TRBJ2-3; D ambiguous. The germline V gene has CDR1 MGHDK and CDR2 SYGVNS. The CDR3 runs 13 residues. The V gene lost 2 bases and the J gene lost 0 bases, with 3 bases spanning the gap. The DNA for the CDR3 is TGTGCCAGCAGTGAACTGAGCACAGATACGCAGTATTTT. As protein: CASSELSTDTQYF.